These 19 T cell receptor beta chains came from one sample sequenced in a study of cytomegalovirus exposure and HLA in healthy donors. Assay used: immunoSEQ multiplex PCR; TCRdb lists only in-frame clones, some missing. This table has about 56,000 clones, more than 80% appearing once. What was sequenced was PBMCs. All receptors come from a man between 18 and 29 years old in good health and CMV-seronegative.

The genes are TRBV7-6 and TRBJ1-2; D gene unclear. V was trimmed by 2 bases and J by 0 bases, leaving 7 bases between them. Germline CDR1 is SGHVS and CDR2 is FNYEAQ. The CDR3 spans 14 residues. CDR3 loop: CASSLLPANYGYTF. For the CDR3, the DNA is TGTGCCAGCAGCTTACTTCCAGCTAACTATGGCTACACCTTC.

The CDR3 reads CASSHDSSTDTQYF. DNA of the CDR3: TGTGCCAGCAGCCATGACAGCAGCACAGATACGCAGTATTTT. The chain has TRBV7-8 and TRBJ2-3; a weak D match, TRBD1 (5 bases). Germline-derived CDR1 and CDR2 are SGHVS and FQNEAQ. V lost 5 bases and J 0 bases, leaving 9 bases between the germline ends. This CDR3 spans 14 amino acids.

Here the CDR3 reads CASSIDNRGFTEAFF. The DNA for the CDR3 is TGTGCCAGTAGTATAGATAACAGGGGATTCACTGAAGCTTTCTTT. J is TRBJ1-1 and V is TRBV19; TRBD1 matches at 7 bases. CDR1 and CDR2 from the germline V gene are LNHDA and SQIVND (reference sequence). The V gene end was trimmed by 0 bases and the J gene end by 4 bases; junction bases not matched to a gene: 5. This CDR3 is built from 15 residues. Based on the CDR3 plus reference TRBV19 and TRBJ1-1, the full variable domain is DGGITQSPKYLFRKEGQNVTLSCEQNLNHDAMYWYRQDPGQGLRLIYYSQIVNDFQKGDIAEGYSVSREKKESFPLTVTSAQKNPTAFYLCASSIDNRGFTEAFFGQGTRLTVV.

This clone is a singleton in its sample. This rearrangement joins TRBV5-1 to TRBJ2-2; the match to TRBD1 covers 9 bases. Germline V lookup: CDR1 SGHRS, CDR2 YFSETQ. J lost 6 bases, V lost 2 bases, and 8 bases had no gene match. This CDR3 comprises 16 residues. The CDR3 DNA sequence: TGCGCCAGCAGCTTAACCCCGGGACAGGGCCCCGGGGAGCTGTTTTTT. This translates into CASSLTPGQGPGELFF.

This chain joins TRBV15 and TRBJ2-3, with TRBD2 as a possible D gene (5 bases). Germline CDR1 reads LNHNV; CDR2 reads YYDKDF (reference sequence). The germline V and J ends were trimmed by 0 bases and 5 bases, with 21 bases remaining between them. The length of the CDR3 is 18 residues. The CDR3 bases are TGTGCCACCAGCAGAGATCGCTTCGTGGGAATCGAGGGAGATACGCAGTATTTT. Translating it yields CATSRDRFVGIEGDTQYF.

This clone is a singleton in its sample. This chain joins TRBV5-6 and TRBJ2-7; D perhaps matches TRBD2 (5 bases). Germline lookup yields CDR1 SGHDT and CDR2 YYEEEE. Trimming removed 4 bases at V and 7 bases at J, with 21 bases between. The CDR3 contains 15 residues. In DNA, the CDR3 is TGTGCCAGCAGCGCCGTGGTGTCAGCGCGGAGGGAGCAGTACTTC. Its protein product is CASSAVVSARREQYF.

V gene TRBV5-4 combines with J gene TRBJ2-1, with D tentatively TRBD2 (6 bases). Trimming took 3 bases from V and 4 from J, leaving 14 bases between them. This CDR3 spans 15 amino acids. CDR1 is SGHNT, CDR2 YYREEE, per germline (reference sequence). The CDR3 sequence: CASSSEGLIYNEQFF. In DNA form, the CDR3 reads TGTGCCAGCAGCTCGGAGGGCCTTATTTACAATGAGCAGTTCTTC.

The CDR3 DNA follows: TGTGCCAGCAGCTTAAGAGGGTCTGGAAACACCATATATTTT. As protein: CASSLRGSGNTIYF. V and J are TRBV7-8 and TRBJ1-3, with no clear D. The CDR3 is made up of 14 amino acids. The germline V gene has CDR1 SGHVS and CDR2 FQNEAQ. V shed 2 bases and J shed 1 base, with 6 bases lying between them.

V is TRBV11-3 and J is TRBJ2-3; tentative D call: TRBD1 (5 bases). The CDR3 has 15 amino acids. With 3 bases removed from V and 3 bases from J, the gap between germline ends came to 13 bases. Per the germline V gene, CDR1 is SGHNT and CDR2 is YENEEA. The CDR3 loop is CASSFNGAVTDTQYF. In DNA, the CDR3 is TGTGCCAGCAGCTTTAATGGGGCAGTGACAGATACGCAGTATTTT. The full variable domain, with the rest looked up from reference TRBV11-3 and TRBJ2-3, is EAGVVQSPRYKIIEKKQPVAFWCNPISGHNTLYWYLQNLGQGPELLIRYENEEAVDDSQLPKDRFSAERLKGVDSTLKIQPAELGDSAVYLCASSFNGAVTDTQYFGPGTRLTVL.

This CDR3 is CASSFRDRRDGELFF. The CDR3 nucleotides read TGTGCCAGCAGCTTCCGGGACAGGCGGGACGGGGAGCTGTTTTTT. This chain links TRBV14 with TRBJ2-2; the match to TRBD1 covers 8 bases. V lost 5 bases to trimming and J lost 7 bases; unmatched junction nucleotides: 9. CDR3 size: 15 residues. Germline V gene lookup returns CDR1 SGHDN and CDR2 FVKESK.

This chain connects TRBV7-2 to TRBJ2-7, with D maybe TRBD2 (6 bases). This CDR3 comprises 15 residues. V was trimmed by 2 bases and J by 4 bases, leaving 15 bases between them. Germline CDR1 is SGHTA and CDR2 is FQGNSA. Here the CDR3 reads CASSLMSGDLYEQYF. The CDR3 DNA sequence: TGTGCCAGCAGCTTAATGTCGGGGGATTTGTACGAGCAGTACTTC.

A word on this clone: This CDR3 is also generated by other DNA sequences in the sample. The chain couples TRBV11-2 to TRBJ1-4; 7 nucleotides align to TRBD1. The germline V gene has CDR1 SGHAT and CDR2 FQNNGV. Trimming removed 1 base from V and 5 bases from J; junction bases left unmatched: 4. There are 15 residues in the CDR3. CDR3 region: CASSLGDRDNEKLFF. DNA for the CDR3: TGTGCCAGCAGCTTAGGTGACAGGGACAATGAAAAACTGTTTTTT.

This sequence joins TRBV28 and TRBJ1-5; D not certain. The CDR3 totals 14 residues. Between the trimmed V and J ends, which lost 3 bases and 6 bases, there was a span of 12 bases. CDR1 is MDHEN and CDR2 is SYDVKM in the germline V gene. The CDR3 reads CASSFNGGGQPQHF. DNA of the CDR3: TGTGCCAGCAGTTTTAATGGAGGCGGTCAGCCCCAGCATTTT.

The chain employs TRBV19 and TRBJ2-1; D is unclear. The V gene's germline CDR1 is LNHDA and CDR2 SQIVND (reference sequence). There are 12 residues in the CDR3. Trimming took 2 bases from V and 9 from J, leaving 8 bases between them. The CDR3 loop reads CASSIRFGEQFF. The CDR3 DNA reads TGTGCCAGTAGTATACGGTTCGGTGAGCAGTTCTTC.

V and J are TRBV10-1 and TRBJ2-7; TRBD2 agrees at 9 bases. V shed 4 bases, J shed 4 bases, and the junction held 11 bases outside the gene matches. CDR3 length: 16 amino acids. Germline V gives CDR1 WNHNN, CDR2 SYGVQD (reference sequence). The CDR3 region is CASSGNPAAGGYEQYF. For the CDR3, the DNA is TGCGCCAGCAGTGGGAATCCTGCAGCGGGAGGATACGAGCAGTACTTC.

This chain connects TRBV7-3 to TRBJ2-1; D uncertain. With 2 bases removed from V and 0 bases from J, the gap between germline ends came to 8 bases. There are 15 residues in the CDR3. From germline, CDR1 is SGHTA and CDR2 FQGTGA. The CDR3 bases are TGTGCCAGCAGCTTATCCTCCGGCTCCTACAATGAGCAGTTCTTC. This encodes CASSLSSGSYNEQFF.

The V gene is TRBV5-6, the J gene TRBJ1-5; D gene unclear. Trimming pared 1 base from V and 10 bases from J, leaving 12 bases between. Germline CDR1 is SGHDT and CDR2 is YYEEEE. The CDR3 extends over 13 amino acids. Here the CDR3 DNA reads TGTGCCAGCAGCTTGTCGGAGGGTTTCCCCCAGCATTTT. Translated: CASSLSEGFPQHF.

The rearrangement uses TRBV6-5 and TRBJ2-1, with TRBD1 matching over 9 bases. Germline CDR1 MNHEY, CDR2 SVGAGI. J was trimmed by 9 bases and V by 6 bases; bases with no gene match: 12. The CDR3 length is 15 residues. The CDR3 nucleotides are TGTGCCAGCAGAGCGAGGACAGGGGCCTTTTTTGAGCAGTTCTTC. Translating it yields CASRARTGAFFEQFF.

The chain recombines TRBV2 with TRBJ2-7; 10 bases map to TRBD1. This CDR3 region has 13 residues. The V and J ends lost 8 bases and 7 bases, in that order; junction bases with no gene match: 8. Germline lookup yields CDR1 SNHLY and CDR2 FYNNEI. For the CDR3, the DNA is TGTGCCAGCGGCCGGGACAGGGGTGCTGAGCAGTACTTC. Its translation is CASGRDRGAEQYF.